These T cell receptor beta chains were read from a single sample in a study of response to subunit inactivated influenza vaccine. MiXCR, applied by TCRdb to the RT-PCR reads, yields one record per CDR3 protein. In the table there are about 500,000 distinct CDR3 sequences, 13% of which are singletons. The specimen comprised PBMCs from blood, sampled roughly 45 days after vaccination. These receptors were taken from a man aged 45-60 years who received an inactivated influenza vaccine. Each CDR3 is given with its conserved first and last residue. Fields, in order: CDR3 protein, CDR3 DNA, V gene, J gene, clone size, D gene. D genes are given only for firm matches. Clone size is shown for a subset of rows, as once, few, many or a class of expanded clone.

CDR3 protein: CASSPQTEEAQYF; CDR3 DNA: TGTGCCAGCTCACCACAGACGGAAGAGGCCCAGTACTTC; V gene: TRBV18; J gene: TRBJ2-5; clone size: NA; D gene: NA
CDR3 protein: CASGSSADRQYQETQYF; CDR3 DNA: TGCGCCAGCGGATCTTCGGCAGACCGTCAGTACCAAGAGACCCAGTACTTC; V gene: TRBV5-1; J gene: TRBJ2-5; clone size: NA; D gene: NA
CDR3 protein: CASSLVGSLETQYF; CDR3 DNA: TGTGCCAGCAGTTTAGTCGGGTCTCTAGAGACCCAGTACTTC; V gene: TRBV28; J gene: TRBJ2-5; clone size: few; D gene: NA
CDR3 protein: CASSSRQGDTEAFF; CDR3 DNA: TGTGCCAGCAGCTCACGACAGGGAGACACTGAAGCTTTCTTT; V gene: TRBV7-2; J gene: TRBJ1-1; clone size: many; D gene: TRBD1
CDR3 protein: CASSPWGGKNTGELFF; CDR3 DNA: TGTGCCAGCAGTCCATGGGGAGGGAAGAACACCGGGGAGCTGTTTTTT; V gene: TRBV6-1; J gene: TRBJ2-2; clone size: many; D gene: TRBD2
CDR3 protein: CASSLGRTVTYGYTF; CDR3 DNA: TGTGCCAGCAGCTTGGGACGGACGGTTACATATGGCTACACCTTC; V gene: TRBV5-6; J gene: TRBJ1-2; clone size: few; D gene: NA
CDR3 protein: CAISDPGGSSYEQYF; CDR3 DNA: TGTGCCATCAGTGACCCAGGGGGAAGCTCCTACGAGCAGTACTTC; V gene: TRBV10-3; J gene: TRBJ2-7; clone size: NA; D gene: TRBD1
CDR3 protein: CASSLEGTSLRNTDTQYF; CDR3 DNA: TGCGCCAGCAGCTTGGAGGGAACTAGCTTACGGAACACAGATACGCAGTATTTT; V gene: TRBV5-1; J gene: TRBJ2-3; clone size: NA; D gene: NA
CDR3 protein: CSARVGSGGNTIYF; CDR3 DNA: TGCAGTGCTAGAGTCGGGTCTGGTGGAAACACCATATATTTT; V gene: TRBV20-1; J gene: TRBJ1-3; clone size: NA; D gene: NA
CDR3 protein: CATSDGGVKTQYF; CDR3 DNA: TGTGCCACCAGTGATGGGGGAGTGAAGACCCAGTACTTC; V gene: TRBV24-1; J gene: TRBJ2-5; clone size: NA; D gene: NA
CDR3 protein: CASSFSDRGTGELFF; CDR3 DNA: TGTGCCAGCAGCTTCAGTGACAGGGGTACCGGGGAGCTGTTTTTT; V gene: TRBV11-2; J gene: TRBJ2-2; clone size: NA; D gene: TRBD1
CDR3 protein: CSARGLSGANVLTF; CDR3 DNA: TGCAGTGCTAGGGGGCTCTCTGGGGCCAACGTCCTGACTTTC; V gene: TRBV20-1; J gene: TRBJ2-6; clone size: many; D gene: NA
CDR3 protein: CASGKGHPNTGELFF; CDR3 DNA: TGTGCCAGCGGAAAAGGACACCCGAACACCGGGGAGCTGTTTTTT; V gene: TRBV9; J gene: TRBJ2-2; clone size: once; D gene: NA
CDR3 protein: CSARDPWISYNEQFF; CDR3 DNA: TGCAGTGCTAGAGACCCCTGGATCTCCTACAATGAGCAGTTCTTC; V gene: TRBV20-1; J gene: TRBJ2-1; clone size: few; D gene: NA
CDR3 protein: CASSPWNRGAYGYTF; CDR3 DNA: TGTGCCAGCAGCCCTTGGAACAGGGGGGCCTATGGCTACACCTTC; V gene: TRBV5-8; J gene: TRBJ1-2; clone size: NA; D gene: TRBD1
CDR3 protein: CASSLGGTGTSTDTQYF; CDR3 DNA: TGTGCCAGCAGTTTAGGGGGAACAGGGACCAGCACAGATACGCAGTATTTT; V gene: TRBV12-3/TRBV12-4; J gene: TRBJ2-3; clone size: NA; D gene: NA
CDR3 protein: CSALLAGGLTQYF; CDR3 DNA: TGCAGTGCCTTACTAGCGGGGGGGCTAACGCAGTATTTT; V gene: TRBV20-1; J gene: TRBJ2-3; clone size: NA; D gene: TRBD2
CDR3 protein: CATSLQGASNQPQHF; CDR3 DNA: TGTGCCACCAGCCTACAGGGGGCCAGCAATCAGCCCCAGCATTTT; V gene: TRBV10-3; J gene: TRBJ1-5; clone size: few; D gene: TRBD1
CDR3 protein: CASSTRQSEVGGYTF; CDR3 DNA: TGTGCCAGCAGCACCCGACAGAGCGAAGTCGGCGGCTACACCTTC; V gene: TRBV9; J gene: TRBJ1-2; clone size: few; D gene: NA
CDR3 protein: CASSYSPSGPYEQYF; CDR3 DNA: TGTGCCAGCAGTTACTCCCCTAGCGGTCCCTACGAGCAGTACTTC; V gene: TRBV6-5; J gene: TRBJ2-7; clone size: NA; D gene: TRBD2
CDR3 protein: CAISGQEDTEAFF; CDR3 DNA: TGTGCCATCAGTGGGCAGGAGGACACTGAAGCTTTCTTT; V gene: TRBV10-3; J gene: TRBJ1-1; clone size: many; D gene: NA
CDR3 protein: CASLPSQQETQYF; CDR3 DNA: TGTGCCAGCCTCCCGAGTCAGCAAGAGACCCAGTACTTC; V gene: TRBV7-6; J gene: TRBJ2-5; clone size: few; D gene: NA
CDR3 protein: CASSPRRDRGSGANVLTF; CDR3 DNA: TGCGCCAGCAGCCCCCGGAGGGACAGGGGGTCTGGGGCCAACGTCCTGACTTTC; V gene: TRBV5-1; J gene: TRBJ2-6; clone size: NA; D gene: TRBD1
CDR3 protein: CASSKVGDRGSYEQYF; CDR3 DNA: TGTGCCAGCAGCAAAGTGGGGGACAGGGGCTCCTACGAGCAGTACTTC; V gene: TRBV21-1; J gene: TRBJ2-7; clone size: few; D gene: NA
CDR3 protein: CASSFETGGKTQYF; CDR3 DNA: TGTGCCAGCAGTTTCGAGACAGGGGGAAAGACCCAGTACTTC; V gene: TRBV12-3/TRBV12-4; J gene: TRBJ2-5; clone size: many; D gene: TRBD1
CDR3 protein: CASSYSFAGDRAVAYEQYF; CDR3 DNA: TGTGCCAGCAGTTACTCTTTTGCAGGCGACAGGGCTGTTGCCTACGAGCAGTACTTC; V gene: TRBV6-2/TRBV6-3; J gene: TRBJ2-7; clone size: few; D gene: TRBD1
CDR3 protein: CASSFQRSYGYTF; CDR3 DNA: TGTGCCAGCAGCTTCCAACGGAGCTATGGCTACACCTTC; V gene: TRBV7-2; J gene: TRBJ1-2; clone size: NA; D gene: NA
CDR3 protein: CASSVGLQETQYF; CDR3 DNA: TGTGCCAGCAGCGTAGGACTCCAAGAGACCCAGTACTTC; V gene: TRBV9; J gene: TRBJ2-5; clone size: many; D gene: NA
CDR3 protein: CASSFLASGYNEQFF; CDR3 DNA: TGCGCCAGCAGCTTTTTGGCTAGCGGGTACAATGAGCAGTTCTTC; V gene: TRBV5-1; J gene: TRBJ2-1; clone size: NA; D gene: TRBD2
CDR3 protein: CASSPTGQGSSGANVLTF; CDR3 DNA: TGCGCCAGCAGCCCAACGGGACAGGGAAGCTCTGGGGCCAACGTCCTGACTTTC; V gene: TRBV5-1; J gene: TRBJ2-6; clone size: NA; D gene: TRBD1
CDR3 protein: CASSPRMSEGQETQYF; CDR3 DNA: TGTGCCAGCAGCCCGCGGATGTCGGAGGGGCAAGAGACCCAGTACTTC; V gene: TRBV9; J gene: TRBJ2-5; clone size: few; D gene: NA
CDR3 protein: CAIRDGATNEKLFF; CDR3 DNA: TGTGCCATCAGGGACGGCGCAACTAATGAAAAACTGTTTTTT; V gene: TRBV10-3; J gene: TRBJ1-4; clone size: few; D gene: NA
CDR3 protein: CASQALGQPYEQYF; CDR3 DNA: TGTGCCAGCCAAGCTCTGGGACAGCCCTACGAGCAGTACTTC; V gene: TRBV27; J gene: TRBJ2-7; clone size: few; D gene: TRBD1